Below, 11 T cell receptor beta chains from the same sample are listed, as sequenced in a study of Tregs in tolerant kidney transplant recipients. TCRdb keeps only in-frame clones here, not all; method: immunoSEQ multiplex PCR. Altogether 40,000 to 50,000 clones are present, roughly 90% being singletons, with the ten largest covering roughly a sixth. Related graft donors supplied nonmyeloablative bone marrow transplants, and mixed chimerism was transient. The sample here was CD8+ T cells from blood (PBMCs), taken 12 months after the transplant. The receptors were sampled from a human patient who received a combined kidney and bone marrow transplant. The graft donor may have contributed some T cells.

V usage is TRBV7-9 and J usage is TRBJ2-5, with a weak D call TRBD2 (7 bases). The CDR3 extends over 15 amino acids. Germline CDR1 and CDR2: SEHNR and FQNEAQ (reference sequence). V shed 6 bases and J shed 4 bases, with 18 bases lying between them. The CDR3 DNA reads TGTGCCAGCAGTACCCTAGCGGAGGGGGGAGAGACCCAGTACTTC. It codes for CASSTLAEGGETQYF.

The chain carries TRBV7-9 and TRBJ2-5; D unclear. The V end lost 1 base, the J end lost 5 bases, and 8 bases lay between the germline ends. Germline V gene data show CDR1 as SEHNR and CDR2 as FQNEAQ (reference sequence). The CDR3 covers 13 residues. CDR3 loop: CASSLVLGETQYF. The CDR3 coding sequence is TGTGCCAGCAGCTTAGTGCTAGGCGAGACCCAGTACTTC.

The chain combines TRBV13 with TRBJ2-3, with D tentatively TRBD2 (6 bases). Trimming took 5 bases from V and 6 from J, leaving 12 bases between them. CDR3 size: 13 residues. CDR1 and CDR2 from the germline V gene are PRHDT and FYEKMQ (reference sequence). The CDR3 here is CASSPPRGDTQYF. CDR3 DNA sequence: TGTGCCAGCAGCCCCCCCCGGGGGGATACGCAGTATTTT. Variable domain in full (rest from reference TRBV13 and TRBJ2-3): AAGVIQSPRHLIKEKRETATLKCYPIPRHDTVYWYQQGPGQDPQFLISFYEKMQSDKGSIPDRFSAQQFSDYHSELNMSSLELGDSALYFCASSPPRGDTQYFGPGTRLTVL.

V gene TRBV7-9 combines with J gene TRBJ2-2; no definite D call. The CDR3 totals 14 residues. Germline V gene sequence: CDR1 SEHNR, CDR2 FQNEAQ (reference sequence). Trimming left V 3 bases short and J 1 base short, with 6 bases between. The CDR3 protein is CASSLGRNTGELFF. CDR3 nucleotide sequence: TGTGCCAGCAGCTTGGGCAGGAACACCGGGGAGCTGTTTTTT.

This sequence joins TRBV11-2 and TRBJ1-2; 7 bases match TRBD1. The germline V gene has CDR1 SGHAT and CDR2 FQNNGV. V gave up 3 bases and J gave up 4 bases; unmatched junction bases: 2. This CDR3 is built from 13 residues. The chain's CDR3 is CASSFGTAYGYTF. CDR3 sequence (DNA): TGTGCCAGCAGCTTTGGGACAGCCTATGGCTACACCTTC.

In its sample, this clone was seen once. The chain has TRBV7-9 and TRBJ2-3; D might be TRBD1 (7 bases). With 5 bases removed from V and 1 base from J, the gap between germline ends came to 16 bases. The length of the CDR3 is 16 residues. The germline V gene encodes CDR1 SEHNR and CDR2 FQNEAQ (reference sequence). The CDR3 DNA follows: TGTGCCAGCAGCCCGGTCCAGGGGGGCGGCACAGATACGCAGTATTTT. Translation: CASSPVQGGGTDTQYF.

The chain couples TRBV19 to TRBJ1-1; 8 bases are shared with TRBD1. CDR3 length: 15 amino acids. Germline-derived CDR1 and CDR2 are LNHDA and SQIVND (reference sequence). V was pared by 6 bases and J by 5 bases, with 11 bases of the junction left unmatched. CDR3 in amino acids: CASRKNRQGRTEAFF. The CDR3 bases are TGTGCCAGTAGGAAAAACAGACAGGGGAGGACTGAAGCTTTCTTT.

The J gene is TRBJ1-1, the V gene TRBV27; 7 nucleotides match TRBD1. This CDR3 has 13 amino acids. Unmatched junction bases numbered 7, after V lost 5 bases and J lost 7 bases. Germline V gene sequence: CDR1 MNHEY, CDR2 SMNVEV (reference sequence). The CDR3 coding sequence is TGTGCCAGCAGTACCACTCGGGACAGTGAAGCTTTCTTT. This encodes CASSTTRDSEAFF.

J is TRBJ2-7 and V is TRBV5-6; D is ambiguous. There are 12 residues in the CDR3. The V gene's germline CDR1 is SGHDT and CDR2 YYEEEE. The V end lost 4 bases, the J end lost 0 bases, and 5 bases lay between the germline ends. CDR3 residues: CASSADSYEQYF. CDR3 nucleotides: TGTGCCAGCAGCGCGGACTCCTACGAGCAGTACTTC.

This chain uses TRBV5-4 with TRBJ2-1; the D gene is possibly TRBD2 (5 bases). This CDR3 is built from 14 residues. The germline V gene encodes CDR1 SGHNT and CDR2 YYREEE (reference sequence). With 4 bases removed from V and 8 bases from J, the gap between germline ends came to 16 bases. The DNA for the CDR3 is TGTGCCAGCAGCCCCGGGGAAGTTGGCCATGAGCAGTTCTTC. It specifies CASSPGEVGHEQFF.

This chain uses TRBV7-6 with TRBJ2-5; tentatively, D is TRBD2 (5 bases). The V and J ends lost 1 base and 3 bases respectively, with 12 bases between them. This CDR3 has 15 residues. Germline V gene data show CDR1 as SGHVS and CDR2 as FNYEAQ. The CDR3: CASSLDTRVEETQYF. CDR3 sequence (DNA): TGTGCCAGCAGCTTAGACACTAGGGTAGAAGAGACCCAGTACTTC.